The subject of this entry is one T cell receptor beta chain. The V and J ends lost 5 bases and 15 bases respectively, with 17 bases between them. Germline V gene data show CDR1 as MDHEN and CDR2 as SYDVKM. The length of the CDR3 is 12 residues. The repertoire was sequenced with immunoSEQ multiplex PCR; TCRdb's copy has only in-frame clones and lacks some. This sample has nearly 400,000 clones, with around 92% found just once. Clinical histories supplied by participants themselves formed the basis of cohort assignment. Two negative PCRs, clearance, or symptom resolution had been documented for recovered Cohort 3 donors. This sample is drawn from a study of blood T cell repertoires in COVID-19. About the research overall: Specimens from acute and convalescent COVID-19 originated in the United States, Italy and Spain.

The sequenced sample was PBMCs or T cells enriched from blood (not recorded which). The sequence derives from a woman aged 25 to 45 who had recovered from COVID-19. This chain links TRBV28 with TRBJ1-5; the D is unclear. CDR3 sequence reads: CASSGGLTAGHF. The CDR3, as DNA: TGTGCCAGCAGTGGAGGTCTCACGGCTGGGCATTTT.